This passage covers 3 T cell receptor beta chains from one sample sequenced in a study of beta chain features in type 1 diabetes. Of the isolated RNA, all was reverse transcribed, and so the sequenced material was expressed TCRB transcripts. Some clones are missing from TCRdb's copy, which holds only in-frame ones; the method was immunoSEQ multiplex PCR. The data show some 900,000 clones, roughly 15% seen once. The specimen sequenced was naive CD4+ T cells from blood. The receptors originated from a woman under 30 in good health.

This clone was detected only a few times. The rearrangement uses TRBV4-3 and TRBJ1-2, with 10 bases matching TRBD1. The ends lost 1 base at V and 8 bases at J; junction bases unmatched: 13. This CDR3 spans 17 amino acids. Germline values: CDR1 LGHNA, CDR2 YSLEER. CDR3 sequence reads: CASSQGGTGAFHGGYTF. CDR3 in DNA: TGCGCCAGCAGCCAAGGCGGGACAGGGGCGTTCCACGGCGGCTACACCTTC.

With regard to this clone: The same CDR3 can be traced to other DNA sequences in this sample. The chain employs TRBV18 and TRBJ2-3; D ambiguous. The germline V gene encodes CDR1 KGHSH and CDR2 LQKENI. Trimming shortened V by 4 bases and J by 4 bases, and 3 bases separated the two germline ends. The length of the CDR3 is 11 residues. For the CDR3, the DNA is TGTGCCAGCTCACAGGCAGATACGCAGTATTTT. Protein sequence: CASSQADTQYF.

This clone was seen a handful of times. V is TRBV7-9 and J is TRBJ2-5, with D possibly matching TRBD1 (5 bases). With 1 base removed from V and 1 base from J, the gap between germline ends came to 10 bases. The CDR3 consists of 15 residues. The germline V gene encodes CDR1 SEHNR and CDR2 FQNEAQ (reference sequence). Here the CDR3 DNA reads TGTGCCAGCAGCTTAGGTAGGACATCCCAAGAGACCCAGTACTTC. This sequence encodes CASSLGRTSQETQYF.